This TCR beta chain originates from a study of T cell responses to AZD1222 COVID-19 vaccine. Using immunoSEQ multiplex PCR, the repertoire was profiled, and TCRdb retains in-frame clones only, with some absent. The table records under 200,000 clones, about 90% of them present only once. This clonotype was sampled from an adult in good health. Sequenced here: peripheral blood, sampled on day 0 of AZD1222 vaccination.

CDR3 nucleotides: TGTGCCATCAGTGAGTCGAGGGGACAGGGCGGCTATGGCTACACCTTC. It codes for CAISESRGQGGYGYTF. The chain recombines TRBV10-3 with TRBJ1-2; 9 nucleotides align to TRBD1. J gave up 4 bases and V 0 bases, and 6 bases lay outside the gene matches. The CDR3 length is 16 residues. Germline CDR1 ENHRY, CDR2 SYGVKD.